This T cell receptor (beta chain) derives from a study of blood T cell repertoires in COVID-19. As originally analysed: Reference gene primer amplification in the assay estimated nucleated cell counts. TCRdb's table, derived via immunoSEQ multiplex PCR, lists solely in-frame clones and lacks some. That table supplies the V and J calls and clone size; D and trimming were determined from the DNA. The repertoire holds tens of thousands of clones, 65% to 85% seen once, with over 2% in the top ten. Source material: peripheral blood. The TCR originated in an elderly man with active or convalescent COVID-19.

The CDR3 loop reads CASSPQQGGAEAFF. The CDR3 nucleotides are TGTGCCAGCAGCCCCCAACAGGGAGGGGCTGAAGCTTTCTTT. The chain joins TRBV3-1 (or the pseudogene TRBV3-2) to TRBJ1-1, with a tentative D call TRBD1 (6 bases). The V gene lost 4 bases and the J gene lost 6 bases, with 15 bases spanning the gap. The CDR3 is 14 residues long. Per germline, CDR1 LGHDT and CDR2 YNNKEL (reference sequence).